This TCR beta chain was retrieved from a study of human T cells and chemical hapten exposure. Per the original data handling: TCRs per sample had a median of approximately 96,000 and ranged from about 23,224 to 700,000. TCRdb redid the calling of the RACE reads with MiXCR, one entry per CDR3 protein. The V and J calls and clone size come from TCRdb's table, not from the authors' own analysis. The table lists approximately 59,000 distinct CDR3 sequences, roughly 6.1% of them singletons. The time point here: healthy volunteer bleed at 6 weeks. Total RNA extraction was carried out from unfractionated whole blood. The TCR comes from a female donor in good health. Some clones in this sample may be carry-over from other donors' samples. Sequenced sample: whole blood.

CDR3 DNA sequence: TGCAGTGGGAAGCCTTTGGCGGGAGCTGAGCAGTTCTTC. Its translation: CSGKPLAGAEQFF. The V and J genes are TRBV20-1 and TRBJ2-1; 7 bases agree with TRBD2. Germline V lookup: CDR1 DFQATT, CDR2 SNEGSKA (reference sequence). Losses at the gene ends were 7 bases for V and 9 bases for J; bases not matched to a gene: 12. This CDR3 contains 13 residues.